Listed here are 22 T cell receptor beta chains from one sample, sequenced in a study of cytomegalovirus exposure and HLA in healthy donors. The PCR contained 60 Vbeta and 13 Jbeta primers. Data came from immunoSEQ multiplex PCR; TCRdb stores just in-frame clones and leaves some out. Of some 120,000 clones in the sample, 74% were seen once. The sample was PBMCs. Source of these receptors: a woman in her forties or fifties in good health and CMV-seropositive.

The chain links TRBV5-1 to TRBJ1-2; 9 bases align to TRBD1. Germline CDR1 SGHRS, CDR2 YFSETQ. The CDR3 contains 14 residues. After removal of 4 bases from V and 2 bases from J, the junction contained 3 bases not matched to a gene. The CDR3 spells CASSPGQGNYGYTF. The CDR3 region has the DNA TGCGCCAGCAGCCCTGGACAGGGGAACTATGGCTACACCTTC.

The J gene is TRBJ2-7, the V gene TRBV28; possible D gene TRBD2, 7 bases. CDR3 size: 17 residues. Trimming stripped 4 bases from V and 7 bases from J, with 26 bases between. CDR1 and CDR2 (germline): MDHEN, SYDVKM. The CDR3 protein is CASSSPRGGARVSEQYF. CDR3 in DNA: TGTGCCAGCAGTTCGCCAAGGGGGGGGGCGAGAGTCTCGGAGCAGTACTTC.

The rearrangement links TRBV11-2 to TRBJ1-2; 7 nucleotides agree with TRBD1. The CDR3 is made up of 13 amino acids. The germline V gene encodes CDR1 SGHAT and CDR2 FQNNGV. The ends lost 5 bases at V and 5 bases at J; junction bases unmatched: 5. The CDR3 bases are TGTGCCAGCAGCCCACGGGACAGATATGGCTACACCTTC. Its translation: CASSPRDRYGYTF.

This rearrangement joins TRBV19 to TRBJ1-4; possible D gene TRBD1, 6 bases. The CDR3 loop spans 14 amino acids. Trimming stripped 9 bases from V and 6 bases from J, with 17 bases between. CDR1 and CDR2 (germline): LNHDA, SQIVND (reference sequence). DNA for the CDR3: TGTGCCAGCCGTAGGACAGCCTGGGATGAAAAACTGTTTTTT. Translating gives CASRRTAWDEKLFF.

A remark on this clone: A read error may account for a junction end that differs from germline. The chain has TRBV7-9 and TRBJ2-7; maybe TRBD1 (5 bases). Germline V gives CDR1 SEHNR, CDR2 FQNEAQ (reference sequence). The CDR3 is made up of 14 amino acids. The CDR3 loop reads CSSSFLGLNYEQYF. CDR3 nucleotides: TGTTCCAGCAGCTTTCTGGGGCTGAATTACGAGCAGTACTTC.

The chain couples TRBV7-7 to TRBJ2-5; tentatively, D is TRBD2 (6 bases). This CDR3 contains 12 residues. The germline gives CDR1 SSHAT, CDR2 FNYEAQ (reference sequence). V was cut by 4 bases and J by 5 bases, with 8 bases left in between. CDR3 DNA sequence: TGTGCCAGCAGCTCGGGGGAGGAGACCCAGTACTTC. It translates to CASSSGEETQYF.

V is TRBV6-5 and J is TRBJ2-2, with TRBD1 as a possible D gene (5 bases). CDR3 size: 14 residues. V was clipped by 6 bases and J by 0 bases, with 8 bases between them. Germline V gene lookup returns CDR1 MNHEY and CDR2 SVGAGI. This chain's CDR3 is CASSRTPNTGELFF. For the CDR3, the DNA is TGTGCCAGCAGCCGGACACCGAACACCGGGGAGCTGTTTTTT.

This clone was seen a few times. The rearrangement links TRBV19 to TRBJ2-1, with D maybe TRBD1 (5 bases). The CDR3 runs 12 residues. CDR1 is LNHDA and CDR2 is SQIVND in the germline V gene (reference sequence). The germline V and J ends were trimmed by 6 bases and 4 bases, with 7 bases remaining between them. CDR3 amino acids: CASSDRYNEQFF. The CDR3 nucleotides are TGTGCCAGTAGCGACAGATACAATGAGCAGTTCTTC.

This clone was counted a few times. The chain has TRBV19 and TRBJ1-4; 10 bases agree with TRBD1. Germline CDR1 reads LNHDA; CDR2 reads SQIVND (reference sequence). The length of the CDR3 is 16 residues. Trimming took 7 bases from V and 3 from J; bases not matched to a gene: 8. The CDR3 DNA follows: TGTGCCAGTACCCCGACAGGGGGCGCGTCTAATGAAAAACTGTTTTTT. It codes for CASTPTGGASNEKLFF.

The genes are TRBV5-1 and TRBJ2-5; a possible D gene is TRBD2 (5 bases). V was cut by 0 bases and J by 3 bases, with 12 bases left in between. CDR1 and CDR2 from the germline V gene are SGHRS and YFSETQ. The CDR3 loop spans 15 amino acids. The CDR3 region has the DNA TGCGCCAGCAGCTTGGCCGGGTTCGGGAAAGAGACCCAGTACTTC. This translates into CASSLAGFGKETQYF.

The chain recombines TRBV7-9 with TRBJ1-3; no definite D call. This CDR3 region has 17 residues. Deletions cut 0 bases from V and 4 bases from J, with 16 bases between. Germline CDR1 reads SEHNR; CDR2 reads FQNEAQ (reference sequence). The CDR3 sequence is CASSLAERASFGNTIYF. The DNA for the CDR3 is TGTGCCAGCAGCTTAGCGGAGAGGGCATCGTTCGGAAACACCATATATTTT.

V usage is TRBV7-9 and J usage is TRBJ1-5, with a weak D call TRBD1 (5 bases). Germline V gene data show CDR1 as SEHNR and CDR2 as FQNEAQ (reference sequence). The CDR3 totals 15 residues. V was pared by 1 base and J by 3 bases, with 10 bases between. The CDR3 DNA sequence: TGTGCCAGCAGCTTAGGAGTAGGGGTCAATCAGCCCCAGCATTTT. It codes for CASSLGVGVNQPQHF.

This clone was seen only once. At one end, the junction sequence differs from germline, possibly due to a read error. The rearrangement uses TRBV15 and TRBJ1-4; D is uncertain. CDR1 and CDR2 from the germline V gene are LNHNV and YYDKDF (reference sequence). The length of the CDR3 is 19 residues. This chain's CDR3 is CATSRESPAYSARPEGVSF. CDR3 nucleotides: TGTGCCACCAGCAGAGAATCACCCGCATACTCTGCTAGACCCGAGGGAGTGTCTTTT.

J is TRBJ1-2 and V is TRBV6-1; TRBD1 matches 10 bases. The CDR3 extends over 18 amino acids. Germline V lookup: CDR1 MNHNS, CDR2 SASEGT. Losses at the gene ends were 4 bases for V and 8 bases for J; bases not matched to a gene: 19. CDR3 loop: CASSGRFTGTGDASGYTF. The CDR3 nucleotides are TGTGCCAGCAGTGGCCGTTTTACCGGGACAGGGGACGCTTCAGGCTACACCTTC.

V and J are TRBV6-4 and TRBJ2-3; the D gene is possibly TRBD1 (5 bases). Germline CDR1 reads MRHNA; CDR2 reads SNTAGT. The CDR3 consists of 15 residues. Deletions cut 0 bases from V and 5 bases from J, with 12 bases between. The CDR3: CASSDSKGREDTQYF. In nucleotides, the CDR3 is TGTGCCAGCAGTGACTCGAAGGGCAGGGAAGATACGCAGTATTTT.

This clone has only a few counts. The rearrangement joins TRBV30 to TRBJ1-6, with unresolved D. The CDR3 consists of 13 residues. Germline V gene sequence: CDR1 GTSNPN, CDR2 SVGIG (reference sequence). CDR3 in amino acids: CASEGKGNSPLHF. CDR3 bases: TGTGCTTCGGAGGGAAAGGGTAATTCACCCCTCCACTTT.

This chain joins TRBV5-1 and TRBJ2-1, with TRBD2 matching over 7 bases. CDR3 length: 14 residues. V lost 7 bases to trimming and J lost 1 base; unmatched junction nucleotides: 5. The germline gives CDR1 SGHRS, CDR2 YFSETQ. Here the CDR3 DNA reads TGCGCCAGCCTAGGGGAGGGGTCCTACAATGAGCAGTTCTTC. As protein: CASLGEGSYNEQFF.

This chain joins TRBV4-3 and TRBJ2-2; weak D call: TRBD2 (6 bases). CDR1 is LGHNA, CDR2 YSLEER, per germline. This CDR3 comprises 14 residues. V gave up 2 bases and J gave up 6 bases, with 10 bases separating them. This chain's CDR3 is CASSQMEGAGELFF. In DNA, the CDR3 is TGCGCCAGCAGCCAAATGGAGGGAGCCGGGGAGCTGTTTTTT.

This clone has just a few counts. The chain has TRBV4-1 and TRBJ2-2; no clear D. V lost 2 bases and J 2 bases, leaving 9 bases between the germline ends. Germline-derived CDR1 and CDR2 are MGHRA and YSYEKL. This CDR3 spans 15 amino acids. The CDR3 region is CASSQQWANTGELFF. In DNA, the CDR3 is TGCGCCAGCAGCCAACAGTGGGCAAACACCGGGGAGCTGTTTTTT.

The CDR3 spells CASISQQGDGYTF. Here the CDR3 DNA reads TGCGCCAGCATCTCTCAACAGGGGGATGGCTACACCTTC. The chain employs TRBV5-1 and TRBJ1-2; 8 bases match TRBD1. The CDR3 runs to 13 residues. Germline V CDR1 and CDR2: SGHRS, YFSETQ. The V gene end was trimmed by 6 bases and the J gene end by 6 bases; junction bases not matched to a gene: 7.

This clone was observed a few times. The same CDR3 arises from other DNA sequences in this sample as well. The chain couples TRBV28 to TRBJ1-2; 10 nucleotides agree with TRBD1. J was trimmed by 4 bases and V by 4 bases; bases with no gene match: 6. The germline gives CDR1 MDHEN, CDR2 SYDVKM. The CDR3 sequence is 15 residues long. The CDR3 loop is CASSYRGQGSYGYTF. CDR3 nucleotides: TGTGCCAGCAGTTACAGGGGACAGGGGTCCTATGGCTACACCTTC.

The J gene is TRBJ2-3, the V gene TRBV9; TRBD2 aligns across 9 bases. Germline V gives CDR1 SGDLS, CDR2 YYNGEE. This CDR3 comprises 18 residues. Trimming at V came to 0 bases and at J to 0 bases, leaving 8 bases not matched to a gene. The CDR3, as DNA: TGTGCCAGCAGCGTAGGTGAAGCGGGGGGACTTAGCACAGATACGCAGTATTTT. Translation gives CASSVGEAGGLSTDTQYF. Based on the CDR3 plus reference TRBV9 and TRBJ2-3, the full variable domain is DSGVTQTPKHLITATGQRVTLRCSPRSGDLSVYWYQQSLDQGLQFLIQYYNGEERAKGNILERFSAQQFPDLHSELNLSSLELGDSALYFCASSVGEAGGLSTDTQYFGPGTRLTVL.